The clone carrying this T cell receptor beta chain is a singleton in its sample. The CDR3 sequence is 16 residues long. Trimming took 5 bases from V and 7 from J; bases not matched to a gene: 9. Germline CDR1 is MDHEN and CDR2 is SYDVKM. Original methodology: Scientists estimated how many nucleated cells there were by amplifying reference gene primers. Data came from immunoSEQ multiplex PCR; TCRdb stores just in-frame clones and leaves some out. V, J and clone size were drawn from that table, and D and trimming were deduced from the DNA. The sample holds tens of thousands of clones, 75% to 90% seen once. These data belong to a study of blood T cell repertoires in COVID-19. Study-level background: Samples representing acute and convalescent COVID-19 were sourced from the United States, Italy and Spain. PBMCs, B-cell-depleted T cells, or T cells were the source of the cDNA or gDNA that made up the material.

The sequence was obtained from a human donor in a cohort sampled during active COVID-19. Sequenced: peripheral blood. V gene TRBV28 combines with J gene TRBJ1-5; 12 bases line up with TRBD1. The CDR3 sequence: CASSANRDRGRQPQHF. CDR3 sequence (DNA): TGTGCCAGCAGTGCAAACCGGGACAGGGGGCGACAGCCCCAGCATTTT. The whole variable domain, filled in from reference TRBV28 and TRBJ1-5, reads DVKVTQSSRYLVKRTGEKVFLECVQDMDHENMFWYRQDPGLGLRLIYFSYDVKMKEKGDIPEGYSVSREKKERFSLILESASTNQTSMYLCASSANRDRGRQPQHFGDGTRLSIL.